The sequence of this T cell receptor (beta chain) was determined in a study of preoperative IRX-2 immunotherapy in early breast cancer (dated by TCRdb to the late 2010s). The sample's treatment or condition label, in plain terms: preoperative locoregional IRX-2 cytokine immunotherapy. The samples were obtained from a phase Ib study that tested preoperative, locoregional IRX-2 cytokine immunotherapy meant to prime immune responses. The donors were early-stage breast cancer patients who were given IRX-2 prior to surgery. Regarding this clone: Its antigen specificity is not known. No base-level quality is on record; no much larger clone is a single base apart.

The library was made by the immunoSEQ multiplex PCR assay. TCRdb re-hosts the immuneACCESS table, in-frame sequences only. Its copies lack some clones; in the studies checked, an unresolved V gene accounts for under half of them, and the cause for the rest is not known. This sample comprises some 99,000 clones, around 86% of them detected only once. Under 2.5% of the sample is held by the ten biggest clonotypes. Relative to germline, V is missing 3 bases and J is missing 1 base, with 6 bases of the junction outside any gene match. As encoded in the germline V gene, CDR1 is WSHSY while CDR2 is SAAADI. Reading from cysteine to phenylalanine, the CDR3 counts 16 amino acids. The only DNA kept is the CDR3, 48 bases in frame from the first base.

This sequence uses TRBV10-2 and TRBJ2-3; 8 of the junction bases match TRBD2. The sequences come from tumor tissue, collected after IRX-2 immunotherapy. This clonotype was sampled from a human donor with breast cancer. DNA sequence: TGCGCCAGCAGTGACCGCCCAGCGGGGGGCACAGATACGCAGTATTTT. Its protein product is CASSDRPAGGTDTQYF.